This TCR beta chain is drawn from a study of CD8 T cells in ankylosing spondylitis. TCRdb reprocessed the 5' RACE reads with MiXCR, giving one entry per CDR3 protein. The table has some 130,000 distinct CDR3 sequences, 5.5% to 7.5% seen once; the top ten hold around 12%. There are 13 residues in the CDR3. CDR1 is DFQATT, CDR2 SNEGSKA, per germline (reference sequence). The V end was cut by 5 bases, the J end by 8 bases, with 13 bases between. This clonotype was seen repeatedly, ten times or more. The receptor's source is a female donor with ankylosing spondylitis or in good health (not recorded which). This chain links TRBV20-1 with TRBJ1-6, with D unclear. Sequenced input: blood, either unsorted or a sorted T cell fraction (not recorded which). The CDR3 loop reads CSAPGNLYSPLHF. CDR3 coding DNA: TGCAGTGCTCCCGGGAATCTCTATTCACCCCTCCACTTT.